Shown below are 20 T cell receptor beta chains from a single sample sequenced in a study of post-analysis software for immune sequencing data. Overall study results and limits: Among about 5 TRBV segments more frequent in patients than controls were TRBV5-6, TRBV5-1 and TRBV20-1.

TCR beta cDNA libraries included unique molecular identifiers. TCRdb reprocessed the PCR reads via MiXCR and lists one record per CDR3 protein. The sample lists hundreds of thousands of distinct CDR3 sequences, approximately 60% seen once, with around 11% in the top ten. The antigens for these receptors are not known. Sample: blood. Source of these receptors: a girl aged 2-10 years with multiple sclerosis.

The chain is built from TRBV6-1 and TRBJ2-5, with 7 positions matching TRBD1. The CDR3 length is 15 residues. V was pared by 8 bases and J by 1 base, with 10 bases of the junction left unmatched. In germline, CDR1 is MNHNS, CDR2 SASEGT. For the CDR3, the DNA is TGTGCCAGCGGTTCATTTGGGACAGCCCAAGAGACCCAGTACTTC. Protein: CASGSFGTAQETQYF.

CDR3 sequence (DNA): TGCAGAGATGCCCCAGACAATTCACCCCTCCACTTT. It codes for CRDAPDNSPLHF. The gene calls are TRBV20-1 and TRBJ1-6; no reliable D call. Per the germline V gene, CDR1 is DFQATT and CDR2 is SNEGSKA (reference sequence). The CDR3 has 12 residues.

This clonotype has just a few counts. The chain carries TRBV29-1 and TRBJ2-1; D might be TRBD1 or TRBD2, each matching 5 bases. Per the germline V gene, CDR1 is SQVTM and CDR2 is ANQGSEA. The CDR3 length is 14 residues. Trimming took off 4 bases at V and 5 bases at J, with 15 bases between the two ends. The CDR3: CSVGSNGAHNEQFF. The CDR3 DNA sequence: TGCAGCGTTGGATCTAACGGGGCCCACAATGAGCAGTTCTTC.

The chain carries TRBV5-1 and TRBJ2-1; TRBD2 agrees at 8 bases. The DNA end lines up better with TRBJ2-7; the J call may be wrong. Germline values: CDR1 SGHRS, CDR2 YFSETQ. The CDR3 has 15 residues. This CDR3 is CASSLISGTYNEQYF. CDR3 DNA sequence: TGCGCCAGCAGCCTTATTAGCGGGACCTACAATGAGCAGTACTTC.

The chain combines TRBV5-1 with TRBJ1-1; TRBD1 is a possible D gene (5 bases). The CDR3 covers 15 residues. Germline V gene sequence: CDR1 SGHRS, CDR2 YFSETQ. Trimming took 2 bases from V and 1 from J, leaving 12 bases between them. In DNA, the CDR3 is TGCGCCAGCAGCTTTGGGGGGGACGCGAACACTGAAGCTTTCTTT. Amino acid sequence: CASSFGGDANTEAFF.

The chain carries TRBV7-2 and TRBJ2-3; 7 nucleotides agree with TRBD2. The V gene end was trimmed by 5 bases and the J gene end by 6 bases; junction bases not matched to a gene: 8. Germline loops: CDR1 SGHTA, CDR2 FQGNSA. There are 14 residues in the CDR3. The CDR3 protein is CASSPSLADDTQYF. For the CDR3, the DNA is TGTGCCAGCAGCCCATCCCTAGCGGACGATACGCAGTATTTT.

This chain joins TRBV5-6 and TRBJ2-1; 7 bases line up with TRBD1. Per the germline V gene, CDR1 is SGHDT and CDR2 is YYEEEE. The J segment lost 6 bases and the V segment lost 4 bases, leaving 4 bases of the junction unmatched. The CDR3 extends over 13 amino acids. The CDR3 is CASSPGQSNEQFF. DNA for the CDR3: TGTGCCAGCAGCCCGGGACAGTCCAATGAGCAGTTCTTC.

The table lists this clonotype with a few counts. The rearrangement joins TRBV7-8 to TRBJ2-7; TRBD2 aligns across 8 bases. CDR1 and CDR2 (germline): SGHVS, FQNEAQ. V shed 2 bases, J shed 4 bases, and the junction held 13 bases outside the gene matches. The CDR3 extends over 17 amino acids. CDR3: CASSLPNQVAGTYEQYF. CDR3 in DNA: TGTGCCAGCAGCTTACCCAACCAGGTAGCGGGAACTTACGAGCAGTACTTC.

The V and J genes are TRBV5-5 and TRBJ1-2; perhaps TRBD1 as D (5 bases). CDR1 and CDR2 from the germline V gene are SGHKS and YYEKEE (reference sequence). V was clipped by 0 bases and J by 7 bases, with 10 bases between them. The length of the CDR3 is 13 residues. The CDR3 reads CASSLGVQGGYTF. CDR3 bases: TGTGCCAGCAGCTTGGGGGTTCAGGGTGGCTACACCTTC. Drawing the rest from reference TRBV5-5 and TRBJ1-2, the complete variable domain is DAGVTQSPTHLIKTRGQQVTLRCSPISGHKSVSWYQQVLGQGPQFIFQYYEKEERGRGNFPDRFSARQFPNYSSELNVNALLLGDSALYLCASSLGVQGGYTFGSGTRLTVV.

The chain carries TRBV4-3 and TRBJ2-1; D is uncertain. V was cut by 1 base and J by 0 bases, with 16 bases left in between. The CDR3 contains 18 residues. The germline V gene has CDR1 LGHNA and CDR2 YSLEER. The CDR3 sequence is CASSQGTPEASSYNEQFF. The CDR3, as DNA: TGCGCCAGCAGCCAAGGGACGCCGGAAGCCAGCTCCTACAATGAGCAGTTCTTC.

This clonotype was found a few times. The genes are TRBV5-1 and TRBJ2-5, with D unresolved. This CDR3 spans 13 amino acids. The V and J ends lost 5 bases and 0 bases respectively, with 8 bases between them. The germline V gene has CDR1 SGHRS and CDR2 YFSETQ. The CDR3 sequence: CASRETNQETQYF. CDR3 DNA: TGCGCCAGCAGAGAGACCAACCAAGAGACCCAGTACTTC.

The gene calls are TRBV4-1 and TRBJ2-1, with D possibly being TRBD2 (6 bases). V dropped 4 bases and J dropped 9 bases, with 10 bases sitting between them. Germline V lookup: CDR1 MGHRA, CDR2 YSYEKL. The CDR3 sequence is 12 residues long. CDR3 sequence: CASSRHSGEQFF. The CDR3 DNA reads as TGCGCCAGCAGCCGGCATAGCGGTGAGCAGTTCTTC.

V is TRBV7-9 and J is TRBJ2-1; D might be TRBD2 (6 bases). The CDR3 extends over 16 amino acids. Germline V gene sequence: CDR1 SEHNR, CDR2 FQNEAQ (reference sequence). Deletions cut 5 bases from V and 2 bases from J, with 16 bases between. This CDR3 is CASSPRGMLPYNEQFF. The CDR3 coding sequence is TGTGCCAGCAGCCCCCGCGGGATGTTACCCTACAATGAGCAGTTCTTC.

The CDR3 protein is CADRTGRGYTF. CDR3 coding DNA: TGTGCCGACCGGACAGGGAGGGGCTACACCTTC. The chain is built from TRBV30 and TRBJ1-2; 8 bases line up with TRBD1. Germline V gene sequence: CDR1 GTSNPN, CDR2 SVGIG (reference sequence). The V gene end was trimmed by 8 bases and the J gene end by 8 bases; junction bases not matched to a gene: 7. The CDR3 spans 11 residues.

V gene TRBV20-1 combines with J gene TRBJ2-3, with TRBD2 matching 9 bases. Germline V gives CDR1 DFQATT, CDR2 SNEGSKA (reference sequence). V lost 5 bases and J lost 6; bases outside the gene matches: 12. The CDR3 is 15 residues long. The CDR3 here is CSASFSGRGRDTQYF. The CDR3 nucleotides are TGCAGTGCTTCTTTTAGCGGGAGAGGGAGGGATACGCAGTATTTT.

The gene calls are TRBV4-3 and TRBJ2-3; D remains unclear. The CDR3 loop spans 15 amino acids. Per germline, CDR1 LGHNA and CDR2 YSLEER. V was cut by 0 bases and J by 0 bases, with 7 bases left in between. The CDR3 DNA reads TGCGCCAGCAGCCAAGATACAGCTAGCACAGATACGCAGTATTTT. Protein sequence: CASSQDTASTDTQYF.

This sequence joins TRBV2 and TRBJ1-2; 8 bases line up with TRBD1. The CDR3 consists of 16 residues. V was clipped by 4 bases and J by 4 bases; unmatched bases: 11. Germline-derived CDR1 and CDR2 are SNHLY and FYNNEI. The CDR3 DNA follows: TGTGCCAGCAGTGTCAACCGACAGGGGTCGGCCTATGGCTACACCTTC. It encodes CASSVNRQGSAYGYTF.

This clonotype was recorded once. CDR3 sequence: CASSTGIDTGELFF. The CDR3 DNA follows: TGCGCCAGCTCGACAGGGATCGACACCGGGGAGCTGTTTTTT. The chain links TRBV5-1 to TRBJ2-2; 7 nucleotides line up with TRBD1. Germline CDR1 SGHRS, CDR2 YFSETQ. With 7 bases clipped from V and 3 bases from J, the junction kept 6 bases outside the gene matches. This CDR3 is built from 14 residues.

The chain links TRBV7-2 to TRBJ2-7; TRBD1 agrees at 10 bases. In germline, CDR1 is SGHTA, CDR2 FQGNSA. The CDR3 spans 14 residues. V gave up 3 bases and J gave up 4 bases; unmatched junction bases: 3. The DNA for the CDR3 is TGTGCCAGCAGCTTCGGGACAGGGGTTTACGAGCAGTACTTC. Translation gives CASSFGTGVYEQYF.

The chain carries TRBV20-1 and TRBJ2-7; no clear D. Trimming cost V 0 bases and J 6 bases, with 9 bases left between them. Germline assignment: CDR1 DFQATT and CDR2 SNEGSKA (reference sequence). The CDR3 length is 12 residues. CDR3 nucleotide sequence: TGCAGTGCTAGAGATCGGTGGGGCGAGCAGTACTTC. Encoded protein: CSARDRWGEQYF.